A selection of T cell receptor beta chains follows, all from one sample in a study of shared clonotypes between healthy human individuals. Assay: immunoSEQ multiplex PCR; the TCRdb copy retains only in-frame clones and omits some. The data hold over a million clones, with approximately 98.5% observed a single time. The material sequenced was naive CD4+ T cells sorted from blood. These receptors all stem from a man between 25 and 39 years old in good health. Each CDR3 is given without its conserved first and last residue. Fields, in order: V gene, clone size, CDR3 length, CDR3 protein. Clone size appears in some rows only: once, few, many, or a class for an expanded clone.

v_call: TRBV29-1; clone_size: NA; cdr3_length: 9; cdr3_aa: SVGIGETQY
v_call: TRBV11-2; clone_size: NA; cdr3_length: 16; cdr3_aa: ASSPIRGKREVVNTQY
v_call: TRBV2; clone_size: NA; cdr3_length: 15; cdr3_aa: ASSGGDPNYSNQPQH
v_call: TRBV18; clone_size: NA; cdr3_length: 19; cdr3_aa: ASSRLGGATRAHNRGNEQF
v_call: TRBV28; clone_size: NA; cdr3_length: 10; cdr3_aa: ASFRESHEQY
v_call: TRBV6-5; clone_size: NA; cdr3_length: 10; cdr3_aa: ASTSDVETQY
v_call: TRBV6-5; clone_size: NA; cdr3_length: 10; cdr3_aa: ASRDRVEKLF
v_call: TRBV4-1; clone_size: NA; cdr3_length: 13; cdr3_aa: ASSQVPLDAYEQY
v_call: TRBV28; clone_size: NA; cdr3_length: 14; cdr3_aa: ASSFQGISGANVLT
v_call: TRBV10-3; clone_size: NA; cdr3_length: 11; cdr3_aa: AILRDKGDTQY
v_call: TRBV5-4; clone_size: NA; cdr3_length: 10; cdr3_aa: ASSPDIRGYT
v_call: TRBV6-6; clone_size: NA; cdr3_length: 11; cdr3_aa: ASKQGHTDTQY
v_call: TRBV19; clone_size: NA; cdr3_length: 13; cdr3_aa: ASRDRHFGNTEAF
v_call: TRBV7-8; clone_size: NA; cdr3_length: 19; cdr3_aa: ASSPRPPIGLAGGPGNEQF
v_call: TRBV23-1; clone_size: NA; cdr3_length: 13; cdr3_aa: ASVFGEGAKNIQY
v_call: TRBV5-1; clone_size: NA; cdr3_length: 13; cdr3_aa: ASSLSWGIGQPQH
v_call: TRBV5-1; clone_size: NA; cdr3_length: 13; cdr3_aa: ASSPGGTRAYEQY
v_call: TRBV7-8; clone_size: NA; cdr3_length: 18; cdr3_aa: ASSLEVVGPGGGGANVLT
v_call: TRBV29-1; clone_size: NA; cdr3_length: 12; cdr3_aa: SGGLAGFGETQY
v_call: TRBV5-5; clone_size: NA; cdr3_length: 13; cdr3_aa: ASSASLTGTGELF
v_call: TRBV18; clone_size: NA; cdr3_length: 14; cdr3_aa: ASSRDRGLSTDTQY
v_call: TRBV2; clone_size: once; cdr3_length: 13; cdr3_aa: ASSDWREGDNEQF
v_call: TRBV7-6; clone_size: NA; cdr3_length: 18; cdr3_aa: ASSLEVRGRFAQNTGELF
v_call: TRBV9; clone_size: NA; cdr3_length: 13; cdr3_aa: ASSQIGGLNGELF
v_call: TRBV10-3; clone_size: NA; cdr3_length: 13; cdr3_aa: AIRRWAGGPGELF
v_call: TRBV11-2; clone_size: NA; cdr3_length: 14; cdr3_aa: ASSLGETGAGETQY
v_call: TRBV6-5; clone_size: NA; cdr3_length: 13; cdr3_aa: ASSYSTDKNQPQH
v_call: TRBV4-3; clone_size: NA; cdr3_length: 11; cdr3_aa: ASSQDYAETQY
v_call: TRBV18; clone_size: NA; cdr3_length: 14; cdr3_aa: ASSPLNSHSGNTIY
v_call: TRBV4-1; clone_size: NA; cdr3_length: 14; cdr3_aa: ASSLGTAGWSDTQY
v_call: TRBV23-1; clone_size: NA; cdr3_length: 12; cdr3_aa: ASGRTASNQPQH
v_call: TRBV27; clone_size: once; cdr3_length: 12; cdr3_aa: ASSLRTSGRGLY
v_call: TRBV5-1; clone_size: NA; cdr3_length: 12; cdr3_aa: ASSKGQMNTEAF
v_call: TRBV28; clone_size: NA; cdr3_length: 10; cdr3_aa: ASRKDTGELF
v_call: TRBV9; clone_size: NA; cdr3_length: 18; cdr3_aa: ASSARGLAGYRPNTGELF
v_call: TRBV27; clone_size: NA; cdr3_length: 11; cdr3_aa: ASSLQGRETQY
v_call: TRBV2; clone_size: NA; cdr3_length: 15; cdr3_aa: ASRESIHRSGANVLT
v_call: TRBV29-1; clone_size: NA; cdr3_length: 10; cdr3_aa: SVARGEETQY
v_call: TRBV5-1; clone_size: NA; cdr3_length: 13; cdr3_aa: ASSHGTGVASEQY
v_call: TRBV28; clone_size: NA; cdr3_length: 11; cdr3_aa: ASSSVPRYEQY
v_call: TRBV6-6; clone_size: NA; cdr3_length: 9; cdr3_aa: ASSFLYEQY
v_call: TRBV11-2; clone_size: NA; cdr3_length: 13; cdr3_aa: ATTEFQGGGGTQY
v_call: TRBV7-2; clone_size: once; cdr3_length: 11; cdr3_aa: ASSLRLDQPQH
v_call: TRBV15; clone_size: NA; cdr3_length: 11; cdr3_aa: ATVNRGQEKLF
v_call: TRBV2; clone_size: NA; cdr3_length: 13; cdr3_aa: ASNKKGTANTEAF
v_call: TRBV5-1; clone_size: once; cdr3_length: 13; cdr3_aa: ASSLLGLSNEKLF
v_call: TRBV5-6; clone_size: NA; cdr3_length: 11; cdr3_aa: ASSWDFQETQY
v_call: TRBV28; clone_size: NA; cdr3_length: 15; cdr3_aa: ASSADRTGMGADTQY
v_call: TRBV14; clone_size: NA; cdr3_length: 13; cdr3_aa: ASSQRGPFTDTQY
v_call: TRBV7-8; clone_size: NA; cdr3_length: 12; cdr3_aa: ASSLAARPEKLF
v_call: TRBV11-2; clone_size: NA; cdr3_length: 12; cdr3_aa: ASSSTGTGEEQY
v_call: TRBV29-1; clone_size: NA; cdr3_length: 16; cdr3_aa: SVVLGTSGIINRGEQF
v_call: TRBV7-2; clone_size: NA; cdr3_length: 13; cdr3_aa: ASSFKAGGYNEQF
v_call: TRBV28; clone_size: NA; cdr3_length: 14; cdr3_aa: ASTPGLGLAKNIQY
v_call: TRBV15; clone_size: NA; cdr3_length: 14; cdr3_aa: ATSRDLALAPYEQY
v_call: TRBV28; clone_size: NA; cdr3_length: 9; cdr3_aa: AGGRTGELF